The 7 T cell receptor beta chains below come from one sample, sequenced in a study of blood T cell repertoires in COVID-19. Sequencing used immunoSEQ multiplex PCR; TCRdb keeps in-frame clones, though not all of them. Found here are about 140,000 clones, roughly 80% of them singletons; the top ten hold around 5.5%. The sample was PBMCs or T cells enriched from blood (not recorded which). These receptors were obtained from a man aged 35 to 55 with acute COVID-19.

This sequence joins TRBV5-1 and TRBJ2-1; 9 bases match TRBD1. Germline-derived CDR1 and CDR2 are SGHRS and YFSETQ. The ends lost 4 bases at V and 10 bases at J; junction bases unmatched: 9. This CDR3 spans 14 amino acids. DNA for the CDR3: TGCGCCAGCAGCACTCCGGACAGGGGCGAAGAGCAGTTCTTC. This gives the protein CASSTPDRGEEQFF.

This chain's CDR3 is CASSLQEQETQYF. As DNA, the CDR3 is TGTGCCAGCAGCTTACAGGAGCAAGAGACCCAGTACTTC. The chain joins TRBV5-4 to TRBJ2-5, with D possibly being TRBD1 (5 bases). CDR1 and CDR2 from the germline V gene are SGHNT and YYREEE (reference sequence). This CDR3 is built from 13 residues. Trimming removed 2 bases at V and 2 bases at J, with 7 bases between.

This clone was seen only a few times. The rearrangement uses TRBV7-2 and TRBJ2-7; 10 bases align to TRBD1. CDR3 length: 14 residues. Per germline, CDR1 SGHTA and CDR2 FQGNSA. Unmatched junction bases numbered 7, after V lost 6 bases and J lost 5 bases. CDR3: CASRSGTGENEQYF. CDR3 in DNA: TGTGCCAGCAGATCAGGGACAGGGGAAAACGAGCAGTACTTC.

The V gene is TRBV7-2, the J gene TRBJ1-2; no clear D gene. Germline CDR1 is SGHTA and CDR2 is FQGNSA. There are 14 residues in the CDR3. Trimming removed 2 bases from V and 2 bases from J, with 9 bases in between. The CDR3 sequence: CASSLLTRNYGYTF. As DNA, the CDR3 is TGTGCCAGCAGCTTATTAACAAGAAACTATGGCTACACCTTC.

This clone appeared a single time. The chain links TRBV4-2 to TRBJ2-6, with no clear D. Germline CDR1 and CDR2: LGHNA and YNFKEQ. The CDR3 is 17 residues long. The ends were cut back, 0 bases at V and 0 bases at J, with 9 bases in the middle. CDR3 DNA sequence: TGTGCCAGCAGCCAAGATGGCAGGTTCTCTGGGGCCAACGTCCTGACTTTC. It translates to CASSQDGRFSGANVLTF.

The CDR3 spells CASSVGGFSYNEQFF. The CDR3 DNA is TGTGCCAGCAGCGTAGGGGGCTTCTCCTACAATGAGCAGTTCTTC. The chain recombines TRBV9 with TRBJ2-1; tentatively, D is TRBD1 (5 bases). The CDR3 has 15 amino acids. In germline, CDR1 is SGDLS, CDR2 YYNGEE. Trimming stripped 0 bases from V and 0 bases from J, with 7 bases between.

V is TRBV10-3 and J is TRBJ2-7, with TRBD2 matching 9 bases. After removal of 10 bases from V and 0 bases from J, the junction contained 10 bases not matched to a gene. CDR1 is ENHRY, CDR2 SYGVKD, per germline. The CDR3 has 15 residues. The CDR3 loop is CATTGGLASSYEQYF. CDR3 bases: TGTGCCACCACGGGTGGACTAGCGAGCTCCTACGAGCAGTACTTC.